Listed below are T cell receptor beta chains from one sample, sequenced in a study of Graves' ophthalmopathy and Graves' hyperthyroidism. TCRdb reprocessed the multiplex PCR reads with MiXCR, giving one entry per CDR3 protein. The sample gives around 660,000 distinct CDR3 sequences, just over 40% of which show up once; more than 3% is in the top ten. Sequencing was carried out using peripheral blood. The receptors originated from an adult man with Graves' ophthalmopathy. CDR3s include the opening cysteine and the closing phenylalanine or tryptophan.

V: TRBV20-1; CDR3: CSVPDTFSNQPQHF
V: TRBV6-5; CDR3: CASSSAFREYGTQYF
V: TRBV20-1; CDR3: CSAWTGTNTGELFF
V: TRBV12-3/TRBV12-4; CDR3: CASSPFLLDRVNYGYTF
V: TRBV10-3; CDR3: CAISSTGYSNQPQHF
V: TRBV29-1; CDR3: CSVTGDLYEQYF
V: TRBV10-3; CDR3: CATQDRDTYTGELFF
V: TRBV12-5; CDR3: CANPMTGLSTEAFF
V: TRBV5-1; CDR3: CASSLGVGGNTEAFF
V: TRBV11-1; CDR3: CASSPRGLVGTGANVLTF
V: TRBV13; CDR3: CAGSSGGPNSYEQYF
V: TRBV4-2; CDR3: CASSPLYRTGGKEQYF
V: TRBV7-8; CDR3: CASSRKAGGAYQETQYF
V: TRBV28; CDR3: CASSQPLLGSSGYTF